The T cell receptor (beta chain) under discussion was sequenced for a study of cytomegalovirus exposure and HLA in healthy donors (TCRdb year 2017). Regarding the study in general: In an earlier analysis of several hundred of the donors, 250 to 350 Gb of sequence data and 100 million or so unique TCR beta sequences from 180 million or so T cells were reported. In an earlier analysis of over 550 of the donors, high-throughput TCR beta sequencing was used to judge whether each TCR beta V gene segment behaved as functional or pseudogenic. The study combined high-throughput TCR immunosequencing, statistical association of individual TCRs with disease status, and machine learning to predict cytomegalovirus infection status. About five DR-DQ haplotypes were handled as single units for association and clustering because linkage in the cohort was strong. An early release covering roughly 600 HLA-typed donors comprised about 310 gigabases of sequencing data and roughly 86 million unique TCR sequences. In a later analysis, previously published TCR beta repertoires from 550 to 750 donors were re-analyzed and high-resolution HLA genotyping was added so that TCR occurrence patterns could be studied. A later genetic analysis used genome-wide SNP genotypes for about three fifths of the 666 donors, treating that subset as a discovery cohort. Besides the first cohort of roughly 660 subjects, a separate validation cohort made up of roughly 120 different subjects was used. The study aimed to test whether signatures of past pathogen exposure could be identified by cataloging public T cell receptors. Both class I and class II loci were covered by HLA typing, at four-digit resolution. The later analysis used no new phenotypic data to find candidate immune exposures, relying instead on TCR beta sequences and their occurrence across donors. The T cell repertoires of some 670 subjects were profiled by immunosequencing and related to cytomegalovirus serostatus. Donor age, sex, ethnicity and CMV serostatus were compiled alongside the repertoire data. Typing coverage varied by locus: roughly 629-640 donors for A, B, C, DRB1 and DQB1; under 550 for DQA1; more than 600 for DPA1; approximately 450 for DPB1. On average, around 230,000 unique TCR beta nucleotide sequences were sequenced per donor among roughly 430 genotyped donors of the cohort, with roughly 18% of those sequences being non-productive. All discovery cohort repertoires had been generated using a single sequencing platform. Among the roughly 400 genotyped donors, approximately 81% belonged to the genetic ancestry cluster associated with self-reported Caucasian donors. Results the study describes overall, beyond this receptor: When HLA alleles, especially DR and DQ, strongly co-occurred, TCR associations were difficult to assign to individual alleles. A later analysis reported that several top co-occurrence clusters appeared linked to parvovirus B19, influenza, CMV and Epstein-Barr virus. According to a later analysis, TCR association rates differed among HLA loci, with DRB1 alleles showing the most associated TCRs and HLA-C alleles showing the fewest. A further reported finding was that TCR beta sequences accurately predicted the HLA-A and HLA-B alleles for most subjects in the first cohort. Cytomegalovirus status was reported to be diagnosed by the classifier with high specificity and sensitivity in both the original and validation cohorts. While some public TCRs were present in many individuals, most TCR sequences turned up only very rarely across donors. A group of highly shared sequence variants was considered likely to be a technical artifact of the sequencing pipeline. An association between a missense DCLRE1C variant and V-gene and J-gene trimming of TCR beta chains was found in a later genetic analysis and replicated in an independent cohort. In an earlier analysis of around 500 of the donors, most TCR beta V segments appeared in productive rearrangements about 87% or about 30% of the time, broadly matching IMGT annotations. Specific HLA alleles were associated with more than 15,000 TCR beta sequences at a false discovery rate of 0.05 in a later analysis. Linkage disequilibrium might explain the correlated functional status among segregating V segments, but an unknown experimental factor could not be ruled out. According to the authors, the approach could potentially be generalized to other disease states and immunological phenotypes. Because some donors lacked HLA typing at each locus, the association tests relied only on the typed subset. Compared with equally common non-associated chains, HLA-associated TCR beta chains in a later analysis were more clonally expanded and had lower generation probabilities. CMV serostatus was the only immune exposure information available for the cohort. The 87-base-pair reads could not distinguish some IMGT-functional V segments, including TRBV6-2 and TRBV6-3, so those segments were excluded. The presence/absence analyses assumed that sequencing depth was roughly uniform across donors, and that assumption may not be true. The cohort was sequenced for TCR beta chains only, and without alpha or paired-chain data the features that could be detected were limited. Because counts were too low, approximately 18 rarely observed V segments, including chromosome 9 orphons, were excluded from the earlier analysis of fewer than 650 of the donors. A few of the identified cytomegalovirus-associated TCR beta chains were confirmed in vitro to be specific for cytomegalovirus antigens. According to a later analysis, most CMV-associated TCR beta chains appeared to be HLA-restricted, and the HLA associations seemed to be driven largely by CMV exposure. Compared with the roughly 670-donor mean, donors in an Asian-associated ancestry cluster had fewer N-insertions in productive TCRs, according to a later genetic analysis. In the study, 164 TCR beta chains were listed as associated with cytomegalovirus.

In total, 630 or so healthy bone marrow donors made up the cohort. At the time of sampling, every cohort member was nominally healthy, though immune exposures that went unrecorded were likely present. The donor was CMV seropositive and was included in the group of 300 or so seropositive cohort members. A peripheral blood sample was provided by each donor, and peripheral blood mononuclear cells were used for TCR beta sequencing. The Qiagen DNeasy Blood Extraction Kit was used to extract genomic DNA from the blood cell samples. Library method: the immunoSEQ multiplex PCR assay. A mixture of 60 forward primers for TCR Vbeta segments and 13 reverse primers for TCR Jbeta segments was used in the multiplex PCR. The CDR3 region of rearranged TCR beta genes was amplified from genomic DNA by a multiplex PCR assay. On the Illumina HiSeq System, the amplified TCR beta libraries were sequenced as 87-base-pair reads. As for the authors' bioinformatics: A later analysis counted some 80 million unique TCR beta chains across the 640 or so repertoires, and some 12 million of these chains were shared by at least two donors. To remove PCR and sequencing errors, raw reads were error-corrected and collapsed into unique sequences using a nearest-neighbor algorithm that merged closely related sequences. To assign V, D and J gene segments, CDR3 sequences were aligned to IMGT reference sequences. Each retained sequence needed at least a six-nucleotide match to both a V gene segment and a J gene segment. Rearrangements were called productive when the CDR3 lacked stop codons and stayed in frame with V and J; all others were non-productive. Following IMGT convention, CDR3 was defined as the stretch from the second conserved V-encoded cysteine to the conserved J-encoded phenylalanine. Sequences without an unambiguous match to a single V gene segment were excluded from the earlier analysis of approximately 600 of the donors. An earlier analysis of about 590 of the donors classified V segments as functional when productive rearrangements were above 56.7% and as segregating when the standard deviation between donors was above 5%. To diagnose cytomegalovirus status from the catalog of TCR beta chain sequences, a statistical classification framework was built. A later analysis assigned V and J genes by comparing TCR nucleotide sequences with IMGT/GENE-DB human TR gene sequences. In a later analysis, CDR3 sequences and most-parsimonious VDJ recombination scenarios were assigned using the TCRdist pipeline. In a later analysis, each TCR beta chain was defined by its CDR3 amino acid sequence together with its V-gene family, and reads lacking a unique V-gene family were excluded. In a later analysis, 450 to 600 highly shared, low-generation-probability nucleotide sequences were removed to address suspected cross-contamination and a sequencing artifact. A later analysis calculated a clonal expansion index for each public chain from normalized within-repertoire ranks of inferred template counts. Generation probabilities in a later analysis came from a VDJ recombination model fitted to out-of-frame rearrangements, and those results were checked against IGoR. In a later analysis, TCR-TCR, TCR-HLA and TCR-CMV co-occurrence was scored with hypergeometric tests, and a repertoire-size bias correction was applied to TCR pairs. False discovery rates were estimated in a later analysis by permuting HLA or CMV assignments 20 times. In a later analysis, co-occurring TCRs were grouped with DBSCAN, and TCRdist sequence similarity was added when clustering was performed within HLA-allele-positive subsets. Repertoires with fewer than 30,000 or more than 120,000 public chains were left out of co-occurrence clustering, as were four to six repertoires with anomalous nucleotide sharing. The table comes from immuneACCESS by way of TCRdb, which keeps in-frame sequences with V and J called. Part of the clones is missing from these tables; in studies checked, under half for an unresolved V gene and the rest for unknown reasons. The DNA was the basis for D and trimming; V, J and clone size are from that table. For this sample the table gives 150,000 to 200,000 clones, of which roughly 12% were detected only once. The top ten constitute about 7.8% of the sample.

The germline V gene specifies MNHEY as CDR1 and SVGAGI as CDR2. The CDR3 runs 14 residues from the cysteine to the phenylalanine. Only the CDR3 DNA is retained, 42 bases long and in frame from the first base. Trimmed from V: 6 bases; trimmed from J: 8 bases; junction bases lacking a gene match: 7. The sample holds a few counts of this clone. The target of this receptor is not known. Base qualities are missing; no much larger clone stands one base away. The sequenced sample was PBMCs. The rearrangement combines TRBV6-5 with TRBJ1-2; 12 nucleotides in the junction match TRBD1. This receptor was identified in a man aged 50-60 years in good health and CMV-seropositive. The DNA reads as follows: TGTGCCAGCAGGGGACAGGGGGCCTACCGGGGCTACACCTTC. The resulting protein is CASRGQGAYRGYTF.